This T cell receptor (beta chain) was observed in a study of blood T cell repertoires in COVID-19. CDR3 length: 13 residues. The V end lost 5 bases, the J end lost 3 bases, and 10 bases lay between the germline ends. Germline V gene lookup returns CDR1 SGHAT and CDR2 FQNNGV. Sequenced by immunoSEQ multiplex PCR; TCRdb stores in-frame clones only, minus some. The sample lists fewer than 50,000 clones, around 82% occurring once. The chain combines TRBV11-2 with TRBJ1-1; a weak D match, TRBD1 (6 bases). The sequenced sample consisted of peripheral blood. This clonotype was obtained from a man aged 35 to 55 with active or convalescent COVID-19. The CDR3 nucleotides are TGTGCCAGCAGCCTCCAGGGGTACACTGAAGCTTTCTTT. It translates to CASSLQGYTEAFF.